This T cell receptor (beta chain) was profiled in a study of blood T cell repertoires in COVID-19. Study details: Samples taken during acute and convalescent COVID-19 were collected in the United States, Italy and Spain. PBMCs, B-cell-depleted T cells, or T cells provided the cDNA or gDNA that made up the material.

The V end was cut by 7 bases, the J end by 0 bases, with 15 bases between. This CDR3 has 14 residues. Germline lookup yields CDR1 GTSNPN and CDR2 SVGIG (reference sequence). In the study's own analysis: Estimation of nucleated cell counts was performed using reference gene primer amplification. TCRdb's table, derived via immunoSEQ multiplex PCR, lists solely in-frame clones and lacks some. V, J and clone size are those of that table, while D and trimming were read from the DNA. The data hold around 70,000 clones, with roughly 84% observed a single time. This sequence was found in a woman aged 18-30 years with acute or convalescent COVID-19. Sequencing was done on a sample of peripheral blood. The chain carries TRBV30 and TRBJ1-2; D is uncertain. The CDR3 here is CASSAGTTNYGYTF. The CDR3 DNA follows: TGTGCCTCATCGGCGGGTACCACTAACTATGGCTACACCTTC.